This T cell receptor (beta chain) was obtained from a study of CD4+ T cells in melanoma. Study-wide findings and caveats: Reportedly, melanoma neoantigen-specific CD4+ T cells showed varied differentiation states. A reported correlation linked neoantigen-specific CD4+ T cells to CD8+, macrophage and B cell function.

Points on this clone: Its antigen is unknown.

CDR3 size: 19 residues. The germline V gene has CDR1 SGHKS and CDR2 YYEKEE (reference sequence). Deletions cut 5 bases from V and 3 bases from J, with 26 bases between. The method was immunoSEQ multiplex PCR; TCRdb's version includes in-frame clones alone and lacks a portion of them. The sample records some 13,000 clones, 70% to 80% being singletons. The chain links TRBV5-5 to TRBJ1-4; D not certain. The receptor was isolated from a human donor with melanoma. Sequenced: cells from a culture (not recorded whether cultured in vitro). DNA of the CDR3: TGTGCCAGCAGACCCCACCCCGGGGTCCCGCGTACATCTAATGAAAAACTGTTTTTT. This sequence encodes CASRPHPGVPRTSNEKLFF.